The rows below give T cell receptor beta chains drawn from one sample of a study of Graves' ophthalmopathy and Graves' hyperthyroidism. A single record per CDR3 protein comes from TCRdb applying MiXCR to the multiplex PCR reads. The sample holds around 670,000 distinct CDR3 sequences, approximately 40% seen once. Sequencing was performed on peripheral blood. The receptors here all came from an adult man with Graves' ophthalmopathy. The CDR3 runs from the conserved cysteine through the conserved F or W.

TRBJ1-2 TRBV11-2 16 CASSSYGRTGDYGYTF
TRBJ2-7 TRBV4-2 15 CASSQPDRGNYEQYF
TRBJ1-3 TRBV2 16 CASRHRAVTSGNTIYF
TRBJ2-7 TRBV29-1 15 CSVGYGTGFSYEQYF
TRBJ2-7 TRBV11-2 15 CASSLVFGGRGEQYF
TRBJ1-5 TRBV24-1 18 CASSYPGQGPVSGQPQHF
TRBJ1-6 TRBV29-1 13 CSAGQGRDSPLHF
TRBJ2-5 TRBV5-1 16 CASSFRSGRGSETQYF
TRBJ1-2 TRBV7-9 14 CASSEGAAGHGYTF
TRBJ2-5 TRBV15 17 CATSSQGTGGGQETQYF
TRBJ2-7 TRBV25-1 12 CASNFEDYEQYF
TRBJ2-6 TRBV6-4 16 CASSDSAESGANVLTF
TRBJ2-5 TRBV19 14 CASSQRGAPETQYF
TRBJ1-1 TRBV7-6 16 CASSVEPFTGVSEAFF
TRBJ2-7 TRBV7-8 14 CASRRGQGGSEQYF
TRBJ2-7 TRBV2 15 CASSASQGVSYEQYF
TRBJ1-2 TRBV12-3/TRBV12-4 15 CASSSNLNRGHGYTF
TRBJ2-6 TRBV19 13 CASSGDRDHVLTF
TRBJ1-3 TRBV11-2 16 CASSLRDGFSGNTIYF
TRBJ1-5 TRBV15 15 CATSSSGRGYQPQHF
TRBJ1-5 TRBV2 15 CASTDSPYSNQPQHF
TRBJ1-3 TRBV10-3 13 CATGPGNGNTIYF
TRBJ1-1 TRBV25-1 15 CASSLRTHLVSEAFF
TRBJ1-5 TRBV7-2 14 CASSVTGGYQPQHF
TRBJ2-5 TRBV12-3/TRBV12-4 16 CASSQPDRNTQETQYF
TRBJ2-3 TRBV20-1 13 CSGQRGSTDTQYF
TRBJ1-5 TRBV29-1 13 CSVATGGDQPQHF
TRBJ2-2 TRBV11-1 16 CASSPLQNANTGELFF
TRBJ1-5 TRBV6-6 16 CASSYSRDRSNQPQHF
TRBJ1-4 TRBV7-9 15 CASSRRQATNEKLFF
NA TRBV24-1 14 CATSGSTGTYEQYF
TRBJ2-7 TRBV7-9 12 CASSFDSAAQYF
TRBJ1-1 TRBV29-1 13 CSVDPAGNTEAFF
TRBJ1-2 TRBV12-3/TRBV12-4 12 CASSLTTYGYTF
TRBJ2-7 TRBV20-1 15 CSASGTSGRNYEQYF
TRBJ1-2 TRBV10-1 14 CASSTGGASYGYTF
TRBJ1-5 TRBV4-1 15 CASSQDFNSNQPQHF
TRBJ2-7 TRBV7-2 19 CASSSSELRLASGRYEQYF
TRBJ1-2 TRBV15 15 CATSRDRERDYGYTF
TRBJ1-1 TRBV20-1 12 CSAQTENTEAFF
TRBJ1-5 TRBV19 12 CASEKGGQPQHF
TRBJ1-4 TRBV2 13 CASSAGGPEKLFF
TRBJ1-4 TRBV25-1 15 CASSYGGATNEKLFF
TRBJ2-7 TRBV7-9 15 CASSLAGQESYEQYF
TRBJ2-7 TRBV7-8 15 CASSLSPDYLYEQYF
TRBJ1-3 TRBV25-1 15 CASSLARDSGNTIYF
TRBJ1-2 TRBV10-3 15 CAIRVTPGQNYGYTF
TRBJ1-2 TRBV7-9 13 CASSLGGRDGYTF
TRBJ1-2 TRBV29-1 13 CSVDGRSNYGYTF
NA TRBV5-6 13 CASSLNEYYEQYF
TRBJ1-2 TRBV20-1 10 CSARHYGYTF
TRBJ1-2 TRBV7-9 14 CASSLQRERFGYTF
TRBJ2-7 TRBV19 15 CASSIRSDYPYEQYF
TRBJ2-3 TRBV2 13 CASTEASTDTQYF
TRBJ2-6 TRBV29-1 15 CSSEGRGAGANVLTF